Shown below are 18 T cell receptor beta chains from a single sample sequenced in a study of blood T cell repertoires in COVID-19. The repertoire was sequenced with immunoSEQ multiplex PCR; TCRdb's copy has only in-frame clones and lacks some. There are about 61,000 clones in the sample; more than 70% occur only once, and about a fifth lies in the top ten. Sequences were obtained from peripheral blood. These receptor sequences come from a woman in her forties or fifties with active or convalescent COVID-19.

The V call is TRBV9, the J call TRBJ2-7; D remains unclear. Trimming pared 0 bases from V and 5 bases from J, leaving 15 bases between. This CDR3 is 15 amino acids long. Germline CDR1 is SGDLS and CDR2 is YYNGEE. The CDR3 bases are TGTGCCAGCAGCGTAGGGCTAGACCAGTCAGACGAGCAGTACTTC. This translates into CASSVGLDQSDEQYF.

CDR3 DNA: TGTGCCAGCCCCTCGGTATCCCGGACTAGCAGAAACCTATACGAGCAGTACTTC. It encodes CASPSVSRTSRNLYEQYF. This sequence joins TRBV21-1 and TRBJ2-7; TRBD2 is taken as the D call from the table, unchecked against the DNA. TRBV21-1 is flagged as a pseudogene. This CDR3 is built from 18 residues.

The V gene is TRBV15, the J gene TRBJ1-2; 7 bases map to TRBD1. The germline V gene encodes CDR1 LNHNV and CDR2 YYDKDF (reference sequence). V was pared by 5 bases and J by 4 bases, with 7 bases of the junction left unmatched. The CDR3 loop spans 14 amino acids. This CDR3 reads CATSQSDRSYGYTF. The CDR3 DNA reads TGTGCCACCAGCCAATCGGACAGGTCCTATGGCTACACCTTC.

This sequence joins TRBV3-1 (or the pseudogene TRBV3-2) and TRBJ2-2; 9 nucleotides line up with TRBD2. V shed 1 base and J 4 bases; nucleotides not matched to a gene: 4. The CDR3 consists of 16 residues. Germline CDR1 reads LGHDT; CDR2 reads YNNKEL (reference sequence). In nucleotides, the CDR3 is TGTGCCAGCAGCCAAGGGGAGACTAGCGGCACCGGGGAGCTGTTTTTT. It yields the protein CASSQGETSGTGELFF.

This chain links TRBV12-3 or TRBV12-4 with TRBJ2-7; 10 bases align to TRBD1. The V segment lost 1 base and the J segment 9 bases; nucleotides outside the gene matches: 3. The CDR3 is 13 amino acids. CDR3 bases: TGTGCCAGCAGTTTAGGAGACAGGGGGCGGCAGTACTTC. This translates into CASSLGDRGRQYF.

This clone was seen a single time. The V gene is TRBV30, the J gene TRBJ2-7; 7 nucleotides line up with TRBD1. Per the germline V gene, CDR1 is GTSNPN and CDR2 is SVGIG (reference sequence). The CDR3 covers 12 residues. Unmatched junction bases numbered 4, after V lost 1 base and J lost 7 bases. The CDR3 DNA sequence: TGTGCCTGGAGTGATGACAGGGAAGAGCAGTACTTC. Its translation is CAWSDDREEQYF.

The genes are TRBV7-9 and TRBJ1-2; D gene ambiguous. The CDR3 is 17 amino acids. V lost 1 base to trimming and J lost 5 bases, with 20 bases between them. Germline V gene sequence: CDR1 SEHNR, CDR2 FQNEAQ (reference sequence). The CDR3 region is CASSLEARFVPMYGYTF. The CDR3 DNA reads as TGTGCCAGCAGCTTAGAGGCCAGGTTTGTTCCAATGTATGGCTACACCTTC.

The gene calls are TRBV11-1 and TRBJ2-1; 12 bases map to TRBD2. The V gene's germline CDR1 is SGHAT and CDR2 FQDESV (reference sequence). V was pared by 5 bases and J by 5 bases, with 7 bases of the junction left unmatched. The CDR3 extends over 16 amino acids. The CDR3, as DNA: TGTGCCAGCAGCCCCCTAGCGGGAGGGTTCCACAATGAGCAGTTCTTC. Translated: CASSPLAGGFHNEQFF.

In nucleotides, the CDR3 is TGTGCCAGCAGCTTAGGGGGGCAGCCAGTTTCAGGAAACACCATATATTTT. It specifies CASSLGGQPVSGNTIYF. This sequence joins TRBV7-6 and TRBJ1-3; D is possibly TRBD1 (6 bases). V lost 1 base to trimming and J lost 4 bases, with 17 bases between them. Germline assignment: CDR1 SGHVS and CDR2 FNYEAQ. This CDR3 region has 17 residues.

CDR3 coding DNA: TGTGCCGTTAAGGACAGGGCTTTTAGGCCCCAGCATTTT. Translated: CAVKDRAFRPQHF. The chain is built from TRBV28 and TRBJ1-5; 8 bases align to TRBD1. The CDR3 totals 13 residues. With 11 bases clipped from V and 9 bases from J, the junction kept 12 bases outside the gene matches. CDR1 and CDR2 from the germline V gene are MDHEN and SYDVKM.

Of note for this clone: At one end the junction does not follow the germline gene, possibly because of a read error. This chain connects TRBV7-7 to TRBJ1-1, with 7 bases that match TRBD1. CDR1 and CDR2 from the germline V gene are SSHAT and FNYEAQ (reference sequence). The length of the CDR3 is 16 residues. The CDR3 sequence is CASSLSGQPLFPKAFF. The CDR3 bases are TGTGCTAGCAGCTTATCGGGACAGCCCCTTTTTCCCAAAGCTTTCTTT.

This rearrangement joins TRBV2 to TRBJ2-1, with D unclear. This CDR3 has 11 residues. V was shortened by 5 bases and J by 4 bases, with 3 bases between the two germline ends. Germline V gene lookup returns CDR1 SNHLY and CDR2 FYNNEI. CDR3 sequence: CASSPYNEQFF. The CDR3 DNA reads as TGTGCCAGCAGTCCTTACAATGAGCAGTTCTTC.

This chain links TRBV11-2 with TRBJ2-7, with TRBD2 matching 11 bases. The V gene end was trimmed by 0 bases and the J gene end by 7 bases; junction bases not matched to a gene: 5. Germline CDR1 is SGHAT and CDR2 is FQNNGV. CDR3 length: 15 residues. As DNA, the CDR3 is TGTGCCAGCAGCTTAGAGTTAGCGGGAGGGTTGGAGCAGTACTTC. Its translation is CASSLELAGGLEQYF.

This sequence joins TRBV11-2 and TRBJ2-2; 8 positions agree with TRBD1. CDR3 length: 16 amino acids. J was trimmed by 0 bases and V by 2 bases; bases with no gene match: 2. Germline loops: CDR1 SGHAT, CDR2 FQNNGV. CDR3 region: CASSLRDRPNTGELFF. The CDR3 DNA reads TGTGCCAGCAGCTTAAGGGACAGGCCGAACACCGGGGAGCTGTTTTTT.

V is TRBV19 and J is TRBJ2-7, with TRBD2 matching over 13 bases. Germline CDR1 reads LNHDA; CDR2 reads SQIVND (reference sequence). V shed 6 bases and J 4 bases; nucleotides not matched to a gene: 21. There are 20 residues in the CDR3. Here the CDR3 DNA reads TGTGCCAGTAGCACAAAATCCCTAGGACTAGCGGGAGAATTTTCGTACGAGCAGTACTTC. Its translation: CASSTKSLGLAGEFSYEQYF.

DNA of the CDR3: TGTGCCAGTAGTGACGGACAGGGAGTTACTGAAGCTTTCTTT. This encodes CASSDGQGVTEAFF. The chain has TRBV19 and TRBJ1-1; 8 bases agree with TRBD1. Looked up from germline, CDR1 is LNHDA and CDR2 is SQIVND (reference sequence). V was pared by 5 bases and J by 5 bases, with 7 bases of the junction left unmatched. The CDR3 loop spans 14 amino acids.

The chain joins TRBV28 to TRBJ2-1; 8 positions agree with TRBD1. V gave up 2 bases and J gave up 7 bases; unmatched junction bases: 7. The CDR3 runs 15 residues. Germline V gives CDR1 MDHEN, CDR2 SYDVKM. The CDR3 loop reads CASSLEDRAWNEQFF. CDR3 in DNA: TGTGCCAGCAGTTTAGAGGACAGGGCTTGGAATGAGCAGTTCTTC.

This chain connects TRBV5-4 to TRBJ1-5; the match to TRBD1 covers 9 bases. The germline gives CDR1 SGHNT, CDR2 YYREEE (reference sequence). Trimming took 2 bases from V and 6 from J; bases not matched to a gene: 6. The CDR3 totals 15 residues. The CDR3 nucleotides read TGTGCCAGCAGCTTCGGCGGGACAGGGAGTCAGCCCCAGCATTTT. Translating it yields CASSFGGTGSQPQHF.